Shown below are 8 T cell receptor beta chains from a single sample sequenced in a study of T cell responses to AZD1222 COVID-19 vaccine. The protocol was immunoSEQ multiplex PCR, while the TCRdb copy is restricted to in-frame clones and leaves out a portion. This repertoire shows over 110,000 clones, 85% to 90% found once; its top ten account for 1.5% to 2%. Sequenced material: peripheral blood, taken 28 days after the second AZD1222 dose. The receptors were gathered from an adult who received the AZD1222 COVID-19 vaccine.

CDR3 sequence reads: CASSQEAGIQPQHF. The CDR3 DNA reads as TGCGCCAGCAGCCAAGAAGCTGGGATTCAGCCCCAGCATTTT. This rearrangement joins TRBV4-3 to TRBJ1-5, with D uncertain. The CDR3 is 14 residues long. Germline assignment: CDR1 LGHNA and CDR2 YSLEER. Trimming took 0 bases from V and 6 from J, leaving 9 bases between them.

CDR3 nucleotide sequence: TGTGCCAGTAGTACTTCCGGGACGACAGGAAACACCATATATTTT. Translating it yields CASSTSGTTGNTIYF. V is TRBV19 and J is TRBJ1-3; the D gene is possibly TRBD1 (5 bases). CDR1 and CDR2 from the germline V gene are LNHDA and SQIVND (reference sequence). V was clipped by 4 bases and J by 4 bases, with 14 bases between them. This CDR3 region has 15 residues. Drawing the rest from reference TRBV19 and TRBJ1-3, the complete variable domain is DGGITQSPKYLFRKEGQNVTLSCEQNLNHDAMYWYRQDPGQGLRLIYYSQIVNDFQKGDIAEGYSVSREKKESFPLTVTSAQKNPTAFYLCASSTSGTTGNTIYFGEGSWLTVV.

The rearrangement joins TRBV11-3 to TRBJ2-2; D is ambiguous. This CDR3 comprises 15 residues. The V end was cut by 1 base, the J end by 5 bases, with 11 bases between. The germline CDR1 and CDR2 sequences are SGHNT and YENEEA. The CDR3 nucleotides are TGTGCCAGCAGCTTAGGTGGGCCTCTAACCGGGGAGCTGTTTTTT. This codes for CASSLGGPLTGELFF.

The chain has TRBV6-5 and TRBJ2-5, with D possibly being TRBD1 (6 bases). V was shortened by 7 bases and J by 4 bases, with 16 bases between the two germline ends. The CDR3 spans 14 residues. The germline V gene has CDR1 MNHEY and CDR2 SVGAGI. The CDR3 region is CASTRSGGRETQYF. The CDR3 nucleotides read TGTGCCAGCACGCGTTCTGGGGGCAGAGAGACCCAGTACTTC.

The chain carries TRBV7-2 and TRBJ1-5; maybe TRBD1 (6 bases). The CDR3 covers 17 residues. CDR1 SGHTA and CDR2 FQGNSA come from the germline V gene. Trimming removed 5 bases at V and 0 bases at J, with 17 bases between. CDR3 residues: CASSPRGGGLSNQPQHF. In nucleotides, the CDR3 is TGTGCCAGCAGCCCAAGAGGTGGGGGCCTTAGCAATCAGCCCCAGCATTTT.

The CDR3 DNA reads as TGTGCCAGCTCACCGATGACAGAGGGCTACACCTTC. It specifies CASSPMTEGYTF. The rearrangement joins TRBV18 to TRBJ1-2; maybe TRBD1 (5 bases). V was shortened by 3 bases and J by 8 bases, with 10 bases between the two germline ends. CDR1 and CDR2 (germline): KGHSH, LQKENI. The CDR3 totals 12 residues.

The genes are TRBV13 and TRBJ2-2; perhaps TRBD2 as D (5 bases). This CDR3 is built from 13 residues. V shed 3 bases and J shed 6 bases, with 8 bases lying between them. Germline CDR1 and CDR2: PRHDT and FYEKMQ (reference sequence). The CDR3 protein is CASSFDYSGELFF. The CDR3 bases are TGTGCCAGCAGCTTCGACTATTCCGGGGAGCTGTTTTTT.

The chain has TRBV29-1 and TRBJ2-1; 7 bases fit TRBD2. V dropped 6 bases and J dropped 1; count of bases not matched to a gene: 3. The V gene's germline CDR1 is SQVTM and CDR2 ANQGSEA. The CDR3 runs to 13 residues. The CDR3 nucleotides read TGCAGCGTAAACGGGGGGTCCTACAATGAGCAGTTCTTC. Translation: CSVNGGSYNEQFF.